These T cell receptor beta chains were read from a single sample in a study of blood T cell repertoires in COVID-19. Repertoires were generated with immunoSEQ multiplex PCR, while TCRdb's copy carries only in-frame clones and drops some. The sample has some 100,000 clones, around four fifths seen once; the top ten hold approximately 13%. Sequenced sample: peripheral blood. The receptors originated from a human donor in a cohort sampled during active COVID-19. The CDR3 runs from the conserved cysteine through the conserved F or W. D genes are given only for firm matches. The size of a clone is reported for some rows only, either as once, few or many, or as a class for expanded clones.

v_call,d_call,j_call,clone_size,cdr3_length,cdr3_aa,cdr3_nt
TRBV19,.,TRBJ2-2,.,14,CASNTWTDTGELFF,TGTGCCAGTAATACCTGGACAGACACCGGGGAGCTGTTTTTT
TRBV4-2,TRBD2,TRBJ2-3,few,16,CASSQLAGAGPDTQYF,TGTGCCAGCAGCCAACTAGCGGGGGCGGGGCCAGATACGCAGTATTTT
TRBV6-1,TRBD1,TRBJ2-7,.,14,CASSEDRGIYEQYF,TGTGCCAGCAGTGAAGACAGGGGTATCTACGAGCAGTACTTC
TRBV5-1,.,TRBJ2-2,.,14,CASHDSPGTGELFF,TGCGCCAGTCACGACTCCCCCGGGACCGGGGAGCTGTTTTTT
TRBV2,.,TRBJ1-1,once,13,CASSRVGNTEAFF,TGTGCCAGCAGTCGGGTCGGGAACACTGAAGCTTTCTTT
TRBV6-6,TRBD2,TRBJ2-2,.,15,CASSPERGGIGELFF,TGTGCCAGCAGCCCCGAGCGGGGGGGCATCGGGGAGCTGTTTTTT
TRBV9,TRBD1,TRBJ1-6,.,13,CASSGTGYSPLHF,TGTGCCAGCAGTGGGACAGGGTACTCACCCCTCCACTTT
TRBV2,.,TRBJ2-5,.,14,CASSWTVGRETQYF,TGTGCCAGCAGTTGGACGGTCGGGAGAGAGACCCAGTACTTC
TRBV28,.,TRBJ1-5,once,12,CASSFIGQPQHF,TGTGCCAGCAGTTTTATCGGGCAGCCCCAGCATTTT
TRBV20-1,.,TRBJ2-7,few,11,CSANWGVEQYF,TGCAGTGCTAATTGGGGAGTCGAGCAGTACTTC
TRBV3-1/TRBV3-2,TRBD1,TRBJ2-7,.,16,CASSQGPGQDSYEQYF,TGTGCCAGCAGCCAGGGACCGGGACAGGACTCCTACGAGCAGTACTTC
TRBV5-8,.,TRBJ1-2,.,16,CASTRRLRLANYGYTF,TGTGCCAGCACCAGGCGGTTACGGCTAGCCAACTATGGCTACACCTTC
TRBV3-1/TRBV3-2,.,TRBJ1-3,.,16,CASSQYRSHGGNTIYF,TGTGCCAGCAGCCAGTACAGGAGTCATGGTGGAAACACCATATATTTT
TRBV4-2,TRBD1,TRBJ1-1,.,17,CASSQVTGAARPTEAFF,TGTGCCAGCAGCCAAGTGACAGGGGCCGCCCGACCCACTGAAGCTTTCTTT
TRBV20-1,TRBD1,TRBJ2-7,.,11,CSARTGVEQYF,TGCAGTGCCCGGACAGGGGTCGAGCAGTACTTC
TRBV30,TRBD1,TRBJ1-6,.,14,CAWAQGARNSPLHF,TGTGCCTGGGCCCAGGGGGCGCGGAATTCACCCCTCCACTTT
TRBV20-1,TRBD2,TRBJ2-7,.,11,CSARAGGWQYF,TGCAGTGCTAGGGCGGGGGGGTGGCAGTACTTC